Below are 4 T cell receptor beta chains sequenced from a single sample in a study of blood T cells in healthy people across ages. The authors ran a second PCR of roughly 7 to 11 cycles using a sample-barcoded 5' primer and a J-beta primer mix. TCRdb fed the 5' RACE reads into MiXCR, producing one record per CDR3 protein. This sample has about 970,000 distinct CDR3 sequences, with about 51% found just once. Sequencing used blood. The receptor source for this set is a woman aged 60-70 years in good health.

V gene TRBV28 combines with J gene TRBJ2-7; D may be TRBD2 (6 bases). Germline values: CDR1 MDHEN, CDR2 SYDVKM. Trimming shortened V by 4 bases and J by 0 bases, and 16 bases separated the two germline ends. There are 16 residues in the CDR3. CDR3 DNA: TGTGCCAGCAGTTCCCGACGGGCGGGATTCTCCTACGAGCAGTACTTC. It is translated as CASSSRRAGFSYEQYF.

This clonotype has more than one count but fewer than ten. The chain carries TRBV27 and TRBJ2-7; D not certain. There are 11 residues in the CDR3. CDR1 and CDR2 from the germline V gene are MNHEY and SMNVEV (reference sequence). V dropped 8 bases and J dropped 2 bases, with 7 bases sitting between them. Written as DNA, the CDR3 is TGTGCCAGCGAGTTAACCTACGAGCAGTACTTC. Translated: CASELTYEQYF.

This chain joins TRBV2 and TRBJ2-7; TRBD1 matches at 7 bases. Germline CDR1 and CDR2: SNHLY and FYNNEI. The CDR3 length is 11 residues. J gave up 7 bases and V 6 bases, and 3 bases lay outside the gene matches. CDR3 residues: CASRYRGEQYF. The CDR3 DNA follows: TGTGCCAGCAGGTACAGGGGAGAGCAGTACTTC.

This clonotype was seen more than once but under ten times. J is TRBJ2-1 and V is TRBV4-1; 8 nucleotides line up with TRBD2. Looked up from germline, CDR1 is MGHRA and CDR2 is YSYEKL. There are 17 residues in the CDR3. V shed 2 bases, J shed 0 bases, and the junction held 6 bases outside the gene matches. The CDR3 loop is CASSQTSGPSSYNEQFF. CDR3 DNA sequence: TGCGCCAGCAGCCAAACTAGCGGACCTAGCTCCTACAATGAGCAGTTCTTC.